The present entry profiles one TCR beta chain with its context. The sample is drawn from a study of T-cell reconstitution after alpha-beta-depleted transplantation in children. Unique molecular identifiers were used in preparing the TCRbeta library. TCRdb re-called the PCR reads with MiXCR, one entry per CDR3 protein. The sample records 530,000 or so distinct CDR3 sequences, around 27% being singletons. The CDR3 extends over 13 amino acids. Germline CDR1 reads SGHTA; CDR2 reads FQGNSA. Trimming cost V 5 bases and J 6 bases; bases outside gene matches: 7. The source material was PBMCs, sampled before TCRalphabeta/CD19-depleted stem cell transplant. This chain uses TRBV7-2 with TRBJ2-7; 7 nucleotides line up with TRBD2. The sequence was obtained from a boy under two years old with Wiskott-Aldrich syndrome, due to receive a stem cell transplant. The CDR3 nucleotides are TGTGCCAGCAGCATCGGACTAGGATCCGAGCAGTACTTC. Protein sequence: CASSIGLGSEQYF.